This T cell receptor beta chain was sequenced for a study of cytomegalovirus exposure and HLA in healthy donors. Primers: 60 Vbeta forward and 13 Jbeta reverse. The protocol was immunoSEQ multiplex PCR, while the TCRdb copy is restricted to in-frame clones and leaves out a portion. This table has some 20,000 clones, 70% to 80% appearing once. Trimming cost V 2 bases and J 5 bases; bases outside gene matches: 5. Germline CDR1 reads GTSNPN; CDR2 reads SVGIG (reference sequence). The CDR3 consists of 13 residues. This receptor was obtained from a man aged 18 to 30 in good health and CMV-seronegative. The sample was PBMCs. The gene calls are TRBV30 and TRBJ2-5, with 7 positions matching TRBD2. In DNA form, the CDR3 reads TGTGCCTGGAGTACGCGACTAGCCGAGACCCAGTACTTC. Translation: CAWSTRLAETQYF.